This TCR beta chain stems from a study of human T cells and chemical hapten exposure. Across the study: DPC (0.01%) was patch tested on the upper back and read at 6 days. Whole-study findings and limits: The study found that PT1 expanded TCR counts correlated positively with patch test score.

This clonotype has a count of ten or more. Its antigen is unknown. TCRdb fed the RACE reads into MiXCR, producing one record per CDR3 protein. The table shows approximately 400,000 distinct CDR3 sequences, with about 4.8% occurring only once. The CDR3 runs to 18 residues. In germline, CDR1 is MNHEY, CDR2 SMNVEV (reference sequence). V was pared by 1 base and J by 0 bases, with 17 bases between. Time point specified: patch test 1, 2 weeks after DPC sensitization. Sample treatment: therapeutic diphenylcyclopropenone sensitization with weekly scalp DPC. The starting material was whole blood, obtained in connection with sensitization to the hapten diphenylcyclopropenone (DPC). The origin of this receptor is a woman between 45 and 65 years old with alopecia areata. Some clones in this sample may be carry-over from other donors' samples. V and J are TRBV27 and TRBJ2-3; D is perhaps TRBD2 (5 bases). The CDR3 is CASSLLFGVLPSTDTQYF. DNA of the CDR3: TGTGCCAGCAGTTTATTATTCGGGGTCCTACCGAGCACAGATACGCAGTATTTT.